These 8 T cell receptor beta chains originate from one sample sequenced in a study of identical twins. TCRdb reprocessed the 5' RACE reads via MiXCR and lists one record per CDR3 protein. There are about 470,000 distinct CDR3 sequences in the sample; roughly 26% occur only once, and 2.9% lies in the top ten. The sample was also reused in another study, on T cells expressing NK-cell markers.

The specimen was CD4+ T cells sorted from blood. The receptors here all came from a woman aged 18-29 years in good health.

The chain uses TRBV4-3 and TRBJ2-5; no clear D gene. This CDR3 is 13 amino acids long. Trimming took off 1 base at V and 1 base at J, with 4 bases between the two ends. The germline V gene encodes CDR1 LGHNA and CDR2 YSLEER. The CDR3 loop is CASSQALQETQYF. CDR3 nucleotide sequence: TGCGCCAGCAGCCAAGCCCTCCAAGAGACCCAGTACTTC.

This clonotype has a handful of counts. As DNA, the CDR3 is TGTGCCAGCAGCGTACTGACGGTACAAGATGAGCAGTTCTTC. Its protein product is CASSVLTVQDEQFF. The chain has TRBV2 and TRBJ2-1; D remains unclear. Germline loops: CDR1 SNHLY, CDR2 FYNNEI. Trimming took off 6 bases at V and 8 bases at J, with 17 bases between the two ends. The CDR3 is 14 amino acids.

This clonotype has a handful of counts. This chain joins TRBV9 and TRBJ2-1; 11 bases line up with TRBD1. The CDR3 contains 15 residues. Germline values: CDR1 SGDLS, CDR2 YYNGEE. Losses at the gene ends were 3 bases for V and 7 bases for J; bases not matched to a gene: 6. This chain's CDR3 is CASSDQGTGGNEQFF. DNA of the CDR3: TGTGCCAGCAGCGATCAGGGGACAGGGGGAAATGAGCAGTTCTTC.

This clonotype was observed a few times. The CDR3 loop reads CASSLLAGAGSPLHF. As DNA, the CDR3 is TGTGCCAGCAGCTTATTGGCGGGGGCCGGGTCACCCCTCCACTTT. This sequence joins TRBV7-2 and TRBJ1-6, with D maybe TRBD1 (6 bases). This CDR3 is built from 15 residues. V dropped 2 bases and J dropped 10 bases, with 15 bases sitting between them. The germline V gene has CDR1 SGHTA and CDR2 FQGNSA.

V gene TRBV29-1 combines with J gene TRBJ2-1; 7 bases match TRBD2. The CDR3 length is 13 residues. V gave up 6 bases and J gave up 1 base; unmatched junction bases: 3. Germline assignment: CDR1 SQVTM and CDR2 ANQGSEA. The CDR3 region is CSVREWSYNEQFF. The CDR3 DNA reads as TGCAGCGTGCGGGAGTGGTCCTACAATGAGCAGTTCTTC.

V gene TRBV6-2 or TRBV6-3 combines with J gene TRBJ2-1; D is possibly TRBD2 (5 bases). Germline V gives CDR1 MNHEY, CDR2 SVGEGT. The CDR3 extends over 15 amino acids. V lost 3 bases to trimming and J lost 9 bases, with 18 bases between them. The DNA of the CDR3 is TGTGCCAGCAGTTATCGGACCCCGGGGTGGGGTGAGCAGTTCTTC. Residues: CASSYRTPGWGEQFF.

The chain carries TRBV5-1 and TRBJ1-1; D gene ambiguous. The CDR3 length is 13 residues. V was cut by 0 bases and J by 4 bases, with 7 bases left in between. In germline, CDR1 is SGHRS, CDR2 YFSETQ. DNA of the CDR3: TGCGCCAGCAGCTTGGAAGCAGCCACTGAAGCTTTCTTT. The encoded protein is CASSLEAATEAFF. Drawing the rest from reference TRBV5-1 and TRBJ1-1, the complete variable domain is KAGVTQTPRYLIKTRGQQVTLSCSPISGHRSVSWYQQTPGQGLQFLFEYFSETQRNKGNFPGRFSGRQFSNSRSEMNVSTLELGDSALYLCASSLEAATEAFFGQGTRLTVV.

A few counts support this clonotype. The chain employs TRBV20-1 and TRBJ2-7; 8 positions match TRBD1. The CDR3 covers 16 residues. Germline trimming cut 3 bases from V and 2 bases from J; bases unmatched to any gene: 12. CDR1 is DFQATT and CDR2 is SNEGSKA in the germline V gene (reference sequence). CDR3 coding DNA: TGCAGTGCTAGTAGAGGACAGGGTCCACCCACCTACGAGCAGTACTTC. Amino acid sequence: CSASRGQGPPTYEQYF.